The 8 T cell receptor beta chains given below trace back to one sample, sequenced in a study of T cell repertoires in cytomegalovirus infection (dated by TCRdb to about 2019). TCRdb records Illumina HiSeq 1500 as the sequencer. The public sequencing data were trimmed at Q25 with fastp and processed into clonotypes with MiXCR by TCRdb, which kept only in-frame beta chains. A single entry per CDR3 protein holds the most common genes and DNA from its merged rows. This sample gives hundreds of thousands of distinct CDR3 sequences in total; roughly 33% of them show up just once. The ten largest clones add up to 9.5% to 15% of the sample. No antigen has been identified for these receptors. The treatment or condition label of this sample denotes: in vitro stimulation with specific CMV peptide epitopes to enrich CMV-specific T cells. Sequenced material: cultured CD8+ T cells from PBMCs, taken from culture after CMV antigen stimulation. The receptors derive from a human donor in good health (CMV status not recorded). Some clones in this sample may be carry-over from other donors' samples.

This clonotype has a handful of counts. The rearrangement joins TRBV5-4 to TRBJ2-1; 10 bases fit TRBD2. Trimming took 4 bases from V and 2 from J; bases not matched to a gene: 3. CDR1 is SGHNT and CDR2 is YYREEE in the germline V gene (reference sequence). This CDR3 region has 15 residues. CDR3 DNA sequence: TGTGCCAGCAGCGAGCGGGGGGGCGCCTACAATGAGCAGTTCTTC. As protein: CASSERGGAYNEQFF.

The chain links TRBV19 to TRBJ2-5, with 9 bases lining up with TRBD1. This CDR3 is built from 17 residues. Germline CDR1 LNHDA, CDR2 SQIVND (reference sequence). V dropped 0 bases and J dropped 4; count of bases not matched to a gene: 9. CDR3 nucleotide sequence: TGTGCCAGTAGTATAGACTGGGGGACAGGGCTGAGAGAGACCCAGTACTTC. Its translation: CASSIDWGTGLRETQYF.

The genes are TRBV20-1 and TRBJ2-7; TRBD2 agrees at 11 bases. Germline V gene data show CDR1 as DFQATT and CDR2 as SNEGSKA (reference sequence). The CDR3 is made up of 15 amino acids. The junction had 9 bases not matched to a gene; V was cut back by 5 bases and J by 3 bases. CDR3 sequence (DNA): TGCAGTGCTGGAAACAGACTAGCGGGGTACTACGAGCAGTACTTC. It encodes CSAGNRLAGYYEQYF.

DNA of the CDR3: TGTGCCAGCAGCGTAGGGGACAGGGCTTCGTATGGCTACACCTTC. Translated: CASSVGDRASYGYTF. The rearrangement joins TRBV9 to TRBJ1-2, with 9 bases fitting TRBD1. Germline V gene sequence: CDR1 SGDLS, CDR2 YYNGEE. V gave up 0 bases and J gave up 5 bases; unmatched junction bases: 5. The CDR3 sequence is 15 residues long.

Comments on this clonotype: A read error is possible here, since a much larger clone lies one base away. CDR3 nucleotides: TGTGCCAGCAGCGCCTACATAGGGTTTACGGAGACCCAGTACTTC. As protein: CASSAYIGFTETQYF. J is TRBJ2-5 and V is TRBV7-9; D unresolved. Germline CDR1 is SEHNR and CDR2 is FQNEAQ (reference sequence). The CDR3 is 15 residues long. Trimming shortened V by 5 bases and J by 5 bases, and 18 bases separated the two germline ends.

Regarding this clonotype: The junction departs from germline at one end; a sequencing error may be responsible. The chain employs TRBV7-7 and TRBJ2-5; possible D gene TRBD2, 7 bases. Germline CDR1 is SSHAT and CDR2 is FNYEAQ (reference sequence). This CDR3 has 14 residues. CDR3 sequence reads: CASSRGAGEETQYF. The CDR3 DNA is TGTGCTAGCAGCCGGGGGGCAGGGGAAGAGACCCAGTACTTC.

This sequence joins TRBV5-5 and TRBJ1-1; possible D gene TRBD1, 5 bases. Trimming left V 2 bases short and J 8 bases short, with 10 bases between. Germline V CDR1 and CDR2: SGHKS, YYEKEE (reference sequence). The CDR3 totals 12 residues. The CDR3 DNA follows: TGTGCCAGCAGCTTTGGGACGGAGGAAGCTTTCTTT. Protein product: CASSFGTEEAFF.

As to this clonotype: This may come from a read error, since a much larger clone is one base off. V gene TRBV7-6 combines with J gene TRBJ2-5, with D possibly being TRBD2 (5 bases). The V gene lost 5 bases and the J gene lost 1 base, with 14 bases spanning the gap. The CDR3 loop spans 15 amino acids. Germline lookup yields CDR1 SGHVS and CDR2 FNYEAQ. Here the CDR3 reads CASSPLAVIQETQYF. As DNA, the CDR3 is TGTGCCAGCAGCCCGCTAGCAGTTATCCAAGAGACCCAGTACTTC.